This T cell receptor beta chain was retrieved from a study of beta chain features in type 1 diabetes. Whole-study findings and limits: The study found that naive, central memory and Treg TCRB repertoires appeared more similar in patients than in healthy donors. Any HLA type influence on TCRB rearrangement was left unresolved here. For Type 1 diabetes patients, all four CD4+ subsets carried TCRB CDR3s that were moderately but significantly shorter.

Donors contributed one heparinised blood draw apiece, averaging about 116 mL. Sequencing targeted expressed TCRB transcripts, as all isolated RNA had been reverse transcribed. Assay: immunoSEQ multiplex PCR; the TCRdb copy retains only in-frame clones and omits some. Of some 350,000 clones listed, over 8.5% were seen once; the top ten hold about 0.6%. As to this clone: Its specificity is unknown.

The sample consisted of central memory CD4+ T cells from blood. The origin of this receptor is a man under 40 with type 1 diabetes.

CDR3 nucleotides: TGTGCCAGCAGTTACTGGGAGGGAGAGACCCAGTACTTC. This translates into CASSYWEGETQYF. The V call is TRBV6-5, the J call TRBJ2-5; TRBD2 matches 7 bases. Losses at the gene ends were 1 base for V and 4 bases for J; bases not matched to a gene: 0. The CDR3 has 13 residues. Germline V gene sequence: CDR1 MNHEY, CDR2 SVGAGI.